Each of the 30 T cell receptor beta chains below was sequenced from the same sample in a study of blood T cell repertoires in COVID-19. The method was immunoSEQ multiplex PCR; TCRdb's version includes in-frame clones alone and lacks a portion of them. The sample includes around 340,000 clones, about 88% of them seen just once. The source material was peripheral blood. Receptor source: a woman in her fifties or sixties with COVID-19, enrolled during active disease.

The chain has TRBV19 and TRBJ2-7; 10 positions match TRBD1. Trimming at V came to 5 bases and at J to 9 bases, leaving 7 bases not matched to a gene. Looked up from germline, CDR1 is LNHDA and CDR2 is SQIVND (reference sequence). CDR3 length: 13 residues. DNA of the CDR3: TGTGCCAGTAGTCTCGCCGGGACAGGGGTGCAGTACTTC. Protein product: CASSLAGTGVQYF.

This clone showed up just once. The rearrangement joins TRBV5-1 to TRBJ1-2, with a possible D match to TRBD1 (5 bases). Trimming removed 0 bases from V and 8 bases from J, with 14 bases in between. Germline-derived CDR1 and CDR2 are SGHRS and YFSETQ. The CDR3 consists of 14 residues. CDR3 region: CASSLDSPRGGYTF. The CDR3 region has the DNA TGCGCCAGCAGCTTGGACTCGCCAAGGGGCGGCTACACCTTC.

CDR3 in amino acids: CASSRDTDQPQHF. For the CDR3, the DNA is TGTGCCAGCTCAAGGGACACAGATCAGCCCCAGCATTTT. The chain uses TRBV18 and TRBJ1-5; tentatively, D is TRBD1 (6 bases). V gave up 5 bases and J gave up 5 bases, with 10 bases separating them. The germline gives CDR1 KGHSH, CDR2 LQKENI. The CDR3 length is 13 residues.

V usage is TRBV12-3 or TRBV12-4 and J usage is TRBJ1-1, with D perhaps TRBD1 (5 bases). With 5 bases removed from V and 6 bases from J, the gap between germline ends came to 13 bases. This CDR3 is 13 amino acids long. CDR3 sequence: CASSGGTAAEAFF. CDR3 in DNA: TGTGCCAGCAGTGGGGGGACGGCTGCTGAAGCTTTCTTT.

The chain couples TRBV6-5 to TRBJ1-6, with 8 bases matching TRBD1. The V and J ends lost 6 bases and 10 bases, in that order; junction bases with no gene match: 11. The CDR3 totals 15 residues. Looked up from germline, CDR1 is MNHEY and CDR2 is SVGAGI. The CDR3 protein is CASSGGQGVSSPLHF. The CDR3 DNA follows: TGTGCCAGCAGCGGAGGACAGGGAGTATCGTCACCCCTCCACTTT.

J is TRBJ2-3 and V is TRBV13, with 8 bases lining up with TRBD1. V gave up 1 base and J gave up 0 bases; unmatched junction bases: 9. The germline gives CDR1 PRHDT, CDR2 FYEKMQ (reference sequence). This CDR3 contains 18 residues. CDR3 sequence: CASSLEPGTGPSTDTQYF. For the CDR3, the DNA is TGTGCCAGCAGCTTAGAGCCTGGGACAGGCCCTAGCACAGATACGCAGTATTTT.

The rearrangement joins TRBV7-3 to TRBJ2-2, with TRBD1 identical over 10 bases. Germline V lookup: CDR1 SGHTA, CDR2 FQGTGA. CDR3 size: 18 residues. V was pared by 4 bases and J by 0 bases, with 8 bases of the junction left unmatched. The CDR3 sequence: CASSSTGGGFANTGELFF. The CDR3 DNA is TGTGCCAGCAGCTCGACAGGGGGCGGCTTCGCGAACACCGGGGAGCTGTTTTTT.

CDR3 nucleotide sequence: TGTGCCAGCAGCTCTACAGGAAGAAAATACGAGCAGTACTTC. This translates into CASSSTGRKYEQYF. This chain joins TRBV6-5 and TRBJ2-7; possible D gene TRBD1, 5 bases. The CDR3 covers 14 residues. Between the trimmed V and J ends, which lost 6 bases and 4 bases, there was a span of 16 bases. Germline lookup yields CDR1 MNHEY and CDR2 SVGAGI.

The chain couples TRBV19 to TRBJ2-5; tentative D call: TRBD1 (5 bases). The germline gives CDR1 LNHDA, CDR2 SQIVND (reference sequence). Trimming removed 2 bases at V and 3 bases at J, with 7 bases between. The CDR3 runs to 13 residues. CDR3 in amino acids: CASSITGKETQYF. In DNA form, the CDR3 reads TGTGCCAGTAGTATAACAGGAAAAGAGACCCAGTACTTC. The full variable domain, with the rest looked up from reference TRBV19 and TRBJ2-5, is DGGITQSPKYLFRKEGQNVTLSCEQNLNHDAMYWYRQDPGQGLRLIYYSQIVNDFQKGDIAEGYSVSREKKESFPLTVTSAQKNPTAFYLCASSITGKETQYFGPGTRLLVL.

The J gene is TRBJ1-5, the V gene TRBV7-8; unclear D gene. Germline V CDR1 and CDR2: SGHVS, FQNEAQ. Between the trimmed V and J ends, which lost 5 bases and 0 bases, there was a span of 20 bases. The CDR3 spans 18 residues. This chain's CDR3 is CASSPAGFRPNSNQPQHF. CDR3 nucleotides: TGTGCCAGCAGCCCCGCCGGGTTTCGTCCCAATAGCAATCAGCCCCAGCATTTT. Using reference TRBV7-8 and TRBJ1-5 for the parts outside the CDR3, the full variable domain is GAGVSQSPRYKVAKRGQDVALRCDPISGHVSLFWYQQALGQGPEFLTYFQNEAQLDKSGLPSDRFFAERPEGSVSTLKIQRTQQEDSAVYLCASSPAGFRPNSNQPQHFGDGTRLSIL.

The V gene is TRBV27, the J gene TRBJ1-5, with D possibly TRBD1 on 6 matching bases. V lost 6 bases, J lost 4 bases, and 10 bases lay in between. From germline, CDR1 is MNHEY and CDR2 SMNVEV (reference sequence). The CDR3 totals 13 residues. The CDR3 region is CASSLQGNQPQHF. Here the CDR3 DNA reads TGTGCCAGCAGCTTACAGGGAAATCAGCCCCAGCATTTT.

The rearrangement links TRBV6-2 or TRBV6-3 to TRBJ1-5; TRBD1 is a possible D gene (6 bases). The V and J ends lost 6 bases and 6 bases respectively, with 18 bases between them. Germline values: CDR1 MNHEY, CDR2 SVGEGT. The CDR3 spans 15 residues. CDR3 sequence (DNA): TGTGCCAGCAGCCAGGGAGGGGGGGCGCGTCAGCCCCAGCATTTT. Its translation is CASSQGGGARQPQHF.

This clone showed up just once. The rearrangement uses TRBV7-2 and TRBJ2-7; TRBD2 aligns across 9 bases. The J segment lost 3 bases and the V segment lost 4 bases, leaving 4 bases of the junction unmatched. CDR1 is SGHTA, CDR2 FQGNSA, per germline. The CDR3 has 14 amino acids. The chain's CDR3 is CASSSQAGGYEQYF. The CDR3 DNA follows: TGTGCCAGCAGCTCACAAGCGGGGGGCTACGAGCAGTACTTC.

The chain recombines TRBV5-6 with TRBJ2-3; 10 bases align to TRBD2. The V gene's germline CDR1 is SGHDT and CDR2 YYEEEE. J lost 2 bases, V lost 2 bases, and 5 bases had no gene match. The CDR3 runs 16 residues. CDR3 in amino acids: CASSFQRGGLTDTQYF. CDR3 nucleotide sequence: TGTGCCAGCAGCTTCCAGCGGGGGGGCCTCACAGATACGCAGTATTTT.

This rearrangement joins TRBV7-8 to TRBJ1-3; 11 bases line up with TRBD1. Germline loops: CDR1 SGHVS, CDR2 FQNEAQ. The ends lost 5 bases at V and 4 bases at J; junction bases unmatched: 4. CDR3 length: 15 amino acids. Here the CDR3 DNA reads TGTGCCAGCAGCCAGGACAGGGGGCGAGGAAACACCATATATTTT. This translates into CASSQDRGRGNTIYF.

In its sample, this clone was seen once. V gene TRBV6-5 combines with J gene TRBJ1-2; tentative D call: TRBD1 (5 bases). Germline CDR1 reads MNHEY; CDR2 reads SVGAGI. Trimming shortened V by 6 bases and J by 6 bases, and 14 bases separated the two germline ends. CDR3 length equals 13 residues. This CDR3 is CASRGQLGNGYTF. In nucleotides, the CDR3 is TGTGCCAGCAGGGGGCAACTGGGGAATGGCTACACCTTC.

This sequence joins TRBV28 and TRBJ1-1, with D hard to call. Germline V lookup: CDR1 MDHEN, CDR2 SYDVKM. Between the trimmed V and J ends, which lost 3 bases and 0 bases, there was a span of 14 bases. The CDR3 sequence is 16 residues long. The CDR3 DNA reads TGTGCCAGCAGTTTCATCGGCGTAGACATGAACACTGAAGCTTTCTTT. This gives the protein CASSFIGVDMNTEAFF.

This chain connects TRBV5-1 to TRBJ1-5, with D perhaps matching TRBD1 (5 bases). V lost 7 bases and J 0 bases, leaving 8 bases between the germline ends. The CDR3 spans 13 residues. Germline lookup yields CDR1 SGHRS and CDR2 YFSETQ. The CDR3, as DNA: TGCGCCAGCGCCAGGGATAGCAATCAGCCCCAGCATTTT. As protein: CASARDSNQPQHF. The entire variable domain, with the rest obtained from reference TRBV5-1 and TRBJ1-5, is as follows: KAGVTQTPRYLIKTRGQQVTLSCSPISGHRSVSWYQQTPGQGLQFLFEYFSETQRNKGNFPGRFSGRQFSNSRSEMNVSTLELGDSALYLCASARDSNQPQHFGDGTRLSIL.

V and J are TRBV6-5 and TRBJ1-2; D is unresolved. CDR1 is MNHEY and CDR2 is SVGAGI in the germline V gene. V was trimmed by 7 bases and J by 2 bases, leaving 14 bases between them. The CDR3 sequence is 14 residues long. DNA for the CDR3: TGTGCCAGCACCACGGGGAGAGGGAACTATGGCTACACCTTC. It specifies CASTTGRGNYGYTF.

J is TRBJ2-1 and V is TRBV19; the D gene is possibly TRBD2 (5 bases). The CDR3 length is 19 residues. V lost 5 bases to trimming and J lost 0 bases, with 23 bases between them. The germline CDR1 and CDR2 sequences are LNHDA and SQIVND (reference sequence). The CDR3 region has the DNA TGTGCCAGTAGTTTCCCTTCCTCCTTGGTGGACTTCTCCTACAATGAGCAGTTCTTC. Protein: CASSFPSSLVDFSYNEQFF.

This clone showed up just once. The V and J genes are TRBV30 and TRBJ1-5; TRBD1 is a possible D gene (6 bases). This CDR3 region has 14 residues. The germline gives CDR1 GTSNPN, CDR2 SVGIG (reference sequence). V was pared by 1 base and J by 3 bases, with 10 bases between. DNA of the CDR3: TGTGCCTGGAGTGCGGACAGAATCAATCAGCCCCAGCATTTT. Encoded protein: CAWSADRINQPQHF. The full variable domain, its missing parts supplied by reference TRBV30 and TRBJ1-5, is SQTIHQWPATLVQPVGSPLSLECTVEGTSNPNLYWYRQAAGRGLQLLFYSVGIGQISSEVPQNLSASRPQDRQFILSSKKLLLSDSGFYLCAWSADRINQPQHFGDGTRLSIL.

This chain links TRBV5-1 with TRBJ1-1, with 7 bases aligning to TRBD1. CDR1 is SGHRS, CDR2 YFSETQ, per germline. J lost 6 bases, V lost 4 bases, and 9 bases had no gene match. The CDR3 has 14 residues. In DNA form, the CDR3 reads TGCGCCAGCAGCCTTGACAGGGTAGTCTCTGAAGCTTTCTTT. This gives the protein CASSLDRVVSEAFF.

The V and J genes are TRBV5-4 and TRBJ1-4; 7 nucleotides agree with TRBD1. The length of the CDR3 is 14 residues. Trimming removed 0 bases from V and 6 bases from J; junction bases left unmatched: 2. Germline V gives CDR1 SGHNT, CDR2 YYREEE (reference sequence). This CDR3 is CASSLGGGYEKLFF. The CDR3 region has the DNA TGTGCCAGCAGCTTGGGAGGGGGCTATGAAAAACTGTTTTTT.

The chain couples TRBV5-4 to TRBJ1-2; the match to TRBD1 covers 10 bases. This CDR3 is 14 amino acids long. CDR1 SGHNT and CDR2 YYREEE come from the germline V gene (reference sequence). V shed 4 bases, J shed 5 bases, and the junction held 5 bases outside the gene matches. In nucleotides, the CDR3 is TGTGCCAGCAGCCATCCGGGACAGGGGTATGGCTACACCTTC. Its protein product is CASSHPGQGYGYTF.

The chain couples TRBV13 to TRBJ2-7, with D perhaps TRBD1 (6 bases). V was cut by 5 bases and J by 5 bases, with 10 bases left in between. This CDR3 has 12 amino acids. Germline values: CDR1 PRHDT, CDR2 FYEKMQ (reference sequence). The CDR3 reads CASSLTGNEQYF. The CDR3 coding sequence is TGTGCCAGCAGCCTCACAGGGAACGAGCAGTACTTC.

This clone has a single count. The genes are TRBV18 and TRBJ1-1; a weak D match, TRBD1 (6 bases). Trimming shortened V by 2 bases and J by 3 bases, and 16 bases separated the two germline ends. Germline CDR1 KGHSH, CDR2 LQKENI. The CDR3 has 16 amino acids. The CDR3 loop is CASSPSPGQGYTEAFF. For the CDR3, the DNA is TGTGCCAGCTCACCATCCCCGGGTCAGGGGTACACTGAAGCTTTCTTT. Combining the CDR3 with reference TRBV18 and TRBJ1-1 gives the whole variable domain NAGVMQNPRHLVRRRGQEARLRCSPMKGHSHVYWYRQLPEEGLKFMVYLQKENIIDESGMPKERFSAEFPKEGPSILRIQQVVRGDSAAYFCASSPSPGQGYTEAFFGQGTRLTVV.

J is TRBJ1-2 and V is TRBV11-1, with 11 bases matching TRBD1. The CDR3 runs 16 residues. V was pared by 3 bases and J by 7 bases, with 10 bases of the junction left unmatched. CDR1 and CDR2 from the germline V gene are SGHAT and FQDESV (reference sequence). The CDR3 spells CASSFLEGQGAGGYTF. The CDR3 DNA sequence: TGTGCCAGCAGCTTCTTAGAAGGACAGGGGGCCGGTGGCTACACCTTC.

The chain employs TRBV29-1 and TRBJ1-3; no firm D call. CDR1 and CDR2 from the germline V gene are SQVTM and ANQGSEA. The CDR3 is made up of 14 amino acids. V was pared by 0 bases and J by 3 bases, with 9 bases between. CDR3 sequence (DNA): TGCAGCGTTGAAGAAAGAGGGAATGGAAACACCATATATTTT. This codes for CSVEERGNGNTIYF.

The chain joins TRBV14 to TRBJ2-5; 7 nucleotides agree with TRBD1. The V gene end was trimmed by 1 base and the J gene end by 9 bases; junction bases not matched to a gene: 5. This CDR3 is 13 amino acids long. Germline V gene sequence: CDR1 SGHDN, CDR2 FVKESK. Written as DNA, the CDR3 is TGTGCCAGCAGCCAAGGTCAGGGGGTCCCCCAGTACTTC. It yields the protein CASSQGQGVPQYF.

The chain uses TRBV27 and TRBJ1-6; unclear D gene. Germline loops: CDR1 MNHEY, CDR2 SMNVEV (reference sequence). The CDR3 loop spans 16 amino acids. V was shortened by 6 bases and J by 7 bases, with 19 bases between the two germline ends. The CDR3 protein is CASSPITLYGNSPLHF. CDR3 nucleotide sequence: TGTGCCAGCAGCCCTATCACACTCTACGGGAATTCACCCCTCCACTTT.